These T cell receptor beta chains were read from a single sample in a study of cytomegalovirus exposure and HLA in healthy donors. Clones were sequenced by immunoSEQ multiplex PCR, and TCRdb holds only the in-frame ones, with some missing. The repertoire holds over 90,000 clones, with around 60% as singletons. The sequenced sample consisted of PBMCs. Receptors were obtained from a human donor in good health. The CDR3 runs from the conserved cysteine through the conserved F or W. D genes are given only for firm matches. Size tells how often a clone was seen (once, few, many) or the class of an expanded clone, and some rows leave it out.

v_gene,j_gene,d_gene,abundance,CDR3nt,CDR3aa
TRBV10-3,TRBJ2-3,.,.,TGTGCCATCAGCCTCACAGATACGCAGTATTTT,CAISLTDTQYF
TRBV5-4,TRBJ2-7,.,few,TGTGCCAGCAGCGAACAGGGAGCCTACGAGCAGTACTTC,CASSEQGAYEQYF
TRBV6-1,TRBJ1-1,TRBD1,.,TGTGCCAGCAGGAAGACAGGGAGGAGCACTGAAGCTTTCTTT,CASRKTGRSTEAFF
TRBV10-3,TRBJ1-1,.,.,TGTGCCATCAGCCAGGCCGTCGACACTGAAGCTTTCTTT,CAISQAVDTEAFF
TRBV6-5,TRBJ2-1,.,.,TGTGCCAGCAAAGGACCCATTGAGGGTGAGCAGTTCTTC,CASKGPIEGEQFF
TRBV7-6,TRBJ1-1,.,.,TGTGCCAGCAGCTTATTAGACAGGACCACTGAAGCTTTCTTT,CASSLLDRTTEAFF
TRBV7-9,TRBJ2-1,.,.,TGTGCCAGCAGCCTAGACAGTTACAATGAGCAGTTCTTC,CASSLDSYNEQFF
TRBV21-1,TRBJ2-5,.,.,TGTGCCAGCAGCAAAGACAGGGAGTACCAAGAGACCCAGTACTTC,CASSKDREYQETQYF
TRBV4-2,TRBJ2-3,.,.,TGTGCCAGCAGCCAAGATTCGGTCCGCGGACAATCGCAGTATTTT,CASSQDSVRGQSQYF
TRBV5-4,TRBJ2-1,TRBD2,.,TGTGCCAGCAGCTACGGGACTAGCGGGATCGATGAGCAGTTCTTC,CASSYGTSGIDEQFF
TRBV9,TRBJ1-2,TRBD1,.,TGTGCCAGCAGCGTAGGAGGGGGCTCTAACTATGGCTACACCTTC,CASSVGGGSNYGYTF
TRBV13,TRBJ2-2,.,.,TGTGCCAGCAGCAGGGGCCCCACCGGGGAGCTGTTTTTT,CASSRGPTGELFF
TRBV10-1,TRBJ2-1,.,.,TGCGCCAGCAGTGACCAGGGGTATGAGCAGTTCTTC,CASSDQGYEQFF
TRBV11-2,TRBJ2-1,TRBD1,.,TGTGCCAGCAGCTTTGGGACCGGGACAGGGGATTTGGTTGAGCAGTTCTTC,CASSFGTGTGDLVEQFF
TRBV5-6,TRBJ2-7,TRBD2,.,TGTGCCAGCAGCTTGGCGACGGGAGGGCCGATGAACGAGCAGTACTTC,CASSLATGGPMNEQYF
TRBV4-1,TRBJ2-2,TRBD2,.,TGCGCCAGCAGCCCCGGGACTAGCGGGAGAGAAACCGGGGAGCTGTTTTTT,CASSPGTSGRETGELFF
TRBV10-3,TRBJ1-5,.,.,TGTGCCATCAGTGAGTCTGCAAACTCATATAGCAATCAGCCCCAGCATTTT,CAISESANSYSNQPQHF
TRBV5-1,TRBJ1-4,.,.,TGCGCCAGCAGCTTGGAAGCCGAGGCGCTCGGTAATGAAAAACTGTTTTTT,CASSLEAEALGNEKLFF
TRBV27,TRBJ2-7,.,.,TGTGCCAGCAGTTTATTGGGTTCAGGCTACGAGCAGTACTTC,CASSLLGSGYEQYF
TRBV28,TRBJ2-3,.,.,TGTGCCAGCAGCCCAGGGGGCACAGATACGCAGTATTTT,CASSPGGTDTQYF
TRBV6-6,TRBJ1-5,TRBD1,.,TGTGCCAGCAGTTACCAAGGGGGCGGCAATCAGCCCCAGCATTTT,CASSYQGGGNQPQHF
TRBV7-6,TRBJ2-1,.,few,TGTGCCAGCAGCTTAGGAGGGCCCGTCCGGGGTGAAGAGCAGTTCTTC,CASSLGGPVRGEEQFF
TRBV4-1,TRBJ2-2,TRBD2,.,TGCGCCAGCAGCCGAGCTTCTCCGGGACTAGCGGGGGCCGGGGAGCTGTTTTTT,CASSRASPGLAGAGELFF
TRBV7-8,TRBJ1-4,.,.,TGTGCCAGCAGCTTAGAGCTGGTCGGGGAAAAACTGTTTTTT,CASSLELVGEKLFF
TRBV27,TRBJ2-6,.,.,TGTGCCAGCAGTTCCAACTCTGGGGCCAACGTCCTGACTTTC,CASSSNSGANVLTF
TRBV18,TRBJ1-1,TRBD1,.,TGTGCCAGCTCACCCGGGACAGGAACCAAGAACACTGAAGCTTTCTTT,CASSPGTGTKNTEAFF
TRBV5-4,TRBJ1-6,TRBD1,.,TGTGCCAGCAGCTTGGGCAGGGGGGTAGATAATTCACCCCTCCACTTT,CASSLGRGVDNSPLHF
TRBV4-2,TRBJ2-3,.,few,TGTGCCAGCAGCCAAGAGGACAGCCCCACAGATACGCAGTATTTT,CASSQEDSPTDTQYF
TRBV2,TRBJ1-6,TRBD1,few,TGTGCCAGCAGTACCGGGGACAGGGGGGCCTATAATTCACCCCTCCACTTT,CASSTGDRGAYNSPLHF
TRBV4-1,TRBJ2-3,.,.,TGCGCCAGCAGCCAAGATGGTGGGGGAGGCGGCACAGATACGCAGTATTTT,CASSQDGGGGGTDTQYF
TRBV11-2,TRBJ2-7,.,.,TGTGCCAGCAGCAACCTCGCGGGAATTGCTTACGAGCAGTACTTC,CASSNLAGIAYEQYF
TRBV7-9,TRBJ2-3,.,.,TGTGCCAGCAGCTCCGGACATTCTTCTAGCACAGATACGCAGTATTTT,CASSSGHSSSTDTQYF
TRBV6-4,TRBJ2-1,TRBD2,medium-sized,TGTGCCAGCAGTGGACTAGCGGGAGGGAATGAGCAGTTCTTC,CASSGLAGGNEQFF
TRBV20-1,TRBJ2-1,.,.,TGCAGTGCTAGAGATAGAACGGGTCTGCTCTTC,CSARDRTGLLF
TRBV5-1,TRBJ2-2,TRBD2,.,TGCGCCAGCAGCTTGACTAGCGGGGCCGCGAACACCGGGGAGCTGTTTTTT,CASSLTSGAANTGELFF
TRBV4-2,TRBJ1-3,.,.,TGTGCCAGCAGCCAAGGAGGGGGTCATGGAAACACCATATATTTT,CASSQGGGHGNTIYF
TRBV5-1,TRBJ2-3,.,few,TGCGCCAGCAGTTCGGGTTCATGGTCAGATACGCAGTATTTT,CASSSGSWSDTQYF
TRBV5-1,TRBJ2-7,TRBD2,.,TGCGCCAGCAGGGTAGCGGGAGGGCCTAGCGACGAGCAGTACTTC,CASRVAGGPSDEQYF
TRBV7-9,TRBJ2-1,TRBD1,.,TGTGCCAGCAGCTCGTGGGGACAGGGAGTCAATGAGCAGTTCTTC,CASSSWGQGVNEQFF
TRBV11-2,TRBJ1-2,.,once,TGTGCCAGCAGCCCCTACGGTCAGGGGATTGGCTACACCTTC,CASSPYGQGIGYTF
TRBV15,TRBJ2-1,.,.,TGTGCCACCGGGAGAACCGTCTACAATGAGCAGTTCTTC,CATGRTVYNEQFF
TRBV5-4,TRBJ1-1,.,.,TGTGCCACCACGCGGGGTATCGGTGACACTGAAGCTTTCTTT,CATTRGIGDTEAFF
TRBV9,TRBJ2-1,TRBD2,.,TGTGCCAGCAGCGTTCGGGGGGGGATCTACAATGAGCAGTTCTTC,CASSVRGGIYNEQFF
TRBV5-1,TRBJ2-2,TRBD2,.,TGCGCCAGCAGCTTCCTAGCGGGAGGCAACACCGGGGAGCTGTTTTTT,CASSFLAGGNTGELFF
TRBV5-8,TRBJ2-3,TRBD1,few,TGTGCCAGCAGCTTTCCCACAGGGGGAACAGATACGCAGTATTTT,CASSFPTGGTDTQYF
TRBV4-2,TRBJ2-3,TRBD2,.,TGTGCCAGCAGCCAGGGGGAGGGCCCCACCACAGATACGCAGTATTTT,CASSQGEGPTTDTQYF